These 15 T cell receptor beta chains were sequenced from one sample in a study of tumor-infiltrating lymphocytes in glioblastoma multiforme. Three nested ARM-PCR rounds with V-beta and C-beta primers built TCRB libraries. TCRdb reanalysed the multiplex PCR reads using MiXCR and keeps one entry per CDR3 protein. Found here are more than 9,000 distinct CDR3 sequences, 66% of them singletons; the top ten hold about 30%. The sample comprised brain tumor tissue. Every receptor here comes from a male donor with glioblastoma.

The chain links TRBV20-1 to TRBJ1-5, with 8 nucleotides matching TRBD1. Unmatched junction bases numbered 7, after V lost 6 bases and J lost 6 bases. CDR3 size: 13 residues. CDR1 DFQATT and CDR2 SNEGSKA come from the germline V gene (reference sequence). CDR3 nucleotides: TGCAGTGCCAGGACAGGGAGGGGTCAGCCCCAGCATTTT. Its translation is CSARTGRGQPQHF.

This chain uses TRBV5-5 with TRBJ2-1; 9 nucleotides match TRBD2. In germline, CDR1 is SGHKS, CDR2 YYEKEE (reference sequence). This CDR3 is 15 amino acids long. V lost 4 bases to trimming and J lost 5 bases; unmatched junction nucleotides: 7. The CDR3 protein is CASSRGASGNNEQFF. For the CDR3, the DNA is TGTGCCAGCAGCCGAGGGGCTAGCGGGAACAATGAGCAGTTCTTC.

This chain joins TRBV12-2 and TRBJ2-1; TRBD1, as called in the table, went unchecked against the DNA. TRBV12-2 is shown as a pseudogene. The CDR3 contains 15 residues. CDR3 nucleotide sequence: TGTACAAGTCCCGATGACAGGGCGGTGGGAAATGAGCAGTTCTTC. It yields the protein CTSPDDRAVGNEQFF.

This clonotype ranks as medium-sized (0.01 to 0.1%). The rearrangement joins TRBV20-1 to TRBJ2-2; no firm D call. Trimming removed 7 bases at V and 2 bases at J, with 11 bases between. Per the germline V gene, CDR1 is DFQATT and CDR2 is SNEGSKA (reference sequence). This CDR3 region has 13 residues. The CDR3 bases are TGCAGTGTACCGATTAGCAACACCGGGGAGCTGTTTTTT. It encodes CSVPISNTGELFF.

About this clonotype itself: A clone one base away is much larger, so this may be a read error. V gene TRBV2 combines with J gene TRBJ1-2; D perhaps matches TRBD1 (6 bases). There are 15 residues in the CDR3. CDR1 SNHLY and CDR2 FYNNEI come from the germline V gene. V was shortened by 5 bases and J by 4 bases, with 17 bases between the two germline ends. The CDR3 sequence is CASSISQGRCYGYTF. Written as DNA, the CDR3 is TGTGCCAGCAGTATATCTCAGGGGCGGTGCTATGGCTACACCTTC.

This clonotype qualifies as medium-sized. This chain's CDR3 is CASSRTGVREAFF. The CDR3, as DNA: TGTGCCAGCAGTCGAACAGGGGTGAGGGAAGCTTTCTTT. This sequence joins TRBV5-6 and TRBJ1-1, with TRBD1 identical over 7 bases. J lost 8 bases, V lost 5 bases, and 9 bases had no gene match. The length of the CDR3 is 13 residues. In germline, CDR1 is SGHDT, CDR2 YYEEEE.

A word on this clonotype: A read error may account for a junction end that differs from germline. The chain has TRBV10-1 and TRBJ1-5; D gene ambiguous. The length of the CDR3 is 16 residues. Germline lookup yields CDR1 WNHNN and CDR2 SYGVQD (reference sequence). CDR3 DNA: TGTGCCAGAAGTGAGTCGGGATCGGACCCGGCGGAGCCCCAGCATTTT. Amino acids: CARSESGSDPAEPQHF.

Details on this clonotype: One end of the junction does not line up with germline, which may come from a read error. The chain recombines TRBV10-3 with TRBJ2-5; the match to TRBD1 covers 8 bases. Germline values: CDR1 ENHRY, CDR2 SYGVKD. The length of the CDR3 is 17 residues. CDR3 DNA sequence: TGTGTCATCAGTGAGATTGTAGACAGGGGTGCCCAAGAGACCCAGTACTTC. Translated, it gives CVISEIVDRGAQETQYF.

This clonotype was recorded once. The genes are TRBV11-2 and TRBJ2-7; a weak D match, TRBD2 (6 bases). V shed 0 bases and J shed 2 bases, with 17 bases lying between them. This CDR3 is built from 17 residues. Germline V gene sequence: CDR1 SGHAT, CDR2 FQNNGV. The CDR3 bases are TGTGCCAGCAGCTTAGATCGGGGGTTAGCGAGGGCCTACGAGCAGTACTTC. As protein: CASSLDRGLARAYEQYF.

The chain combines TRBV11-3 with TRBJ2-5; D uncertain. CDR1 and CDR2 from the germline V gene are SGHNT and YENEEA. This CDR3 has 14 amino acids. The ends were cut back, 1 base at V and 2 bases at J, with 8 bases in the middle. CDR3 region: CASSLANLQETQYF. CDR3 nucleotide sequence: TGTGCCAGCAGCTTAGCGAACTTACAAGAGACCCAGTACTTC. Based on the CDR3 plus reference TRBV11-3 and TRBJ2-5, the full variable domain is EAGVVQSPRYKIIEKKQPVAFWCNPISGHNTLYWYLQNLGQGPELLIRYENEEAVDDSQLPKDRFSAERLKGVDSTLKIQPAELGDSAVYLCASSLANLQETQYFGPGTRLLVL.

This chain uses TRBV20-1 with TRBJ2-7; 12 bases match TRBD1. The ends lost 7 bases at V and 8 bases at J; junction bases unmatched: 6. This CDR3 is 12 amino acids long. Germline V lookup: CDR1 DFQATT, CDR2 SNEGSKA (reference sequence). As DNA, the CDR3 is TGCAGTGTTAGGGACAGGGGGCCCAAGCAGTACTTC. This codes for CSVRDRGPKQYF.

Only a few counts were recorded for this clonotype. Relative to the germline gene, one junction end is altered; a read error may explain this. The chain combines TRBV4-1 with TRBJ2-7, with D possibly matching TRBD2 (6 bases). The CDR3 has 16 amino acids. Germline values: CDR1 MGHRA, CDR2 YSYEKL. CDR3 DNA sequence: TGCGCCAGCAGCCGAGAGGAGGGGATAAGCTCCTACGAGCGGTACTTC. Its protein is CASSREEGISSYERYF.

As for this clonotype: At one boundary the junction diverges from the germline segment, which might be a read error. The rearrangement links TRBV12-3 or TRBV12-4 to TRBJ2-3; D not certain. This CDR3 contains 12 residues. The CDR3 DNA follows: TGTGACAGCAGTCCACTGGCGGTTACGCAGTATTTT. Translating gives CDSSPLAVTQYF.

This clonotype was recorded a few times. A read error may produce the germline difference seen at one junction end. The V call is TRBV12-3 or TRBV12-4, the J call TRBJ1-1; no clear D. CDR3 length equals 14 residues. The CDR3 bases are TGTGCCAACAGTTTAGACGCCCAAAGGCGAATGGCCTTCTTT. The encoded protein is CANSLDAQRRMAFF.

The gene calls are TRBV5-1 and TRBJ2-7; 10 nucleotides match TRBD1. The CDR3 covers 14 residues. The germline V gene has CDR1 SGHRS and CDR2 YFSETQ. J was trimmed by 4 bases and V by 4 bases; bases with no gene match: 5. CDR3 DNA sequence: TGCGCCAGCAGCGTCGGGACAGGGGCATACGAGCAGTACTTC. Translation: CASSVGTGAYEQYF.